This record covers a single TCR beta chain. Generated by immunoSEQ multiplex PCR, the TCRdb table keeps only in-frame clones and is missing some. The profile shows around 150,000 clones, roughly four fifths of them singletons. This specimen comes from a study of blood T cell repertoires in COVID-19. Trimming pared 4 bases from V and 5 bases from J, leaving 12 bases between. CDR3 length equals 13 residues. The germline CDR1 and CDR2 sequences are SGHDT and YYEEEE. The rearrangement joins TRBV5-6 to TRBJ1-2; no definite D call. The sequencing sample was made of peripheral blood. The source is a human donor in a cohort sampled during active COVID-19. The CDR3 is CASSTTHSYGYTF. Here the CDR3 DNA reads TGTGCCAGCAGCACGACACATTCATATGGCTACACCTTC.